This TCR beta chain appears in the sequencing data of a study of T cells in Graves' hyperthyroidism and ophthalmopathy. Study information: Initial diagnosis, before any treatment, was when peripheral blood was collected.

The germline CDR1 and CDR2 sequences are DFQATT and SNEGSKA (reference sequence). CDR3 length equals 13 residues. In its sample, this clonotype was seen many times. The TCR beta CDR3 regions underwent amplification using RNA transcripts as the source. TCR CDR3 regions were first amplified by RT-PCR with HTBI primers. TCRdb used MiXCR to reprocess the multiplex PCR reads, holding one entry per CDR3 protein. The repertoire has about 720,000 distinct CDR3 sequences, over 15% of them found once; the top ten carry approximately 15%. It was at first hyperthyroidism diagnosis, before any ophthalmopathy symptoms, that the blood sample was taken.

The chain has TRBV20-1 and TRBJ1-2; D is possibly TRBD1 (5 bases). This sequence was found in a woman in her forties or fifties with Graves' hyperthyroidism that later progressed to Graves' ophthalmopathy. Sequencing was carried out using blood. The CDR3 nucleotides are TGCAGGCTAGAGTTAGCAGGGTGGCGTGGCTACACCTTC. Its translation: CRLELAGWRGYTF.